These T cell receptor beta chains were read from a single sample in a study of blood T cell repertoires in COVID-19. TCRdb keeps only in-frame clones here, not all; method: immunoSEQ multiplex PCR. The sample contains about 88,000 clones, about 85% of which appear only once. Specimen: peripheral blood. These receptors came from a male donor with acute or convalescent COVID-19. Both conserved end residues are part of each CDR3.

>TRBV5-6|TRBJ1-2
CASSLVQGYGYTF
>TRBV10-3|TRBJ1-1
CAIRTGVGTEAFF
>TRBV2|TRBJ2-2
CASKGGSGGITGELFF
>TRBV7-9|TRBJ2-7
CASSLYGVGTGAYEQYF
>TRBV9|TRBJ2-1
CASSVGPGTGRSSYNEQFF
>TRBV6-5|TRBJ1-6
CASSRDRVSPLHF
>TRBV7-2|TRBJ2-1
CASKGGGNSYNEQFF
>TRBV28|TRBJ1-1
CASSTTGVTEAFF
>TRBV10-3|TRBJ2-3
CAISDPGQGVDTQYF
>TRBV5-4|TRBJ2-3
CASSSLSAGKDTQYF
>TRBV6-2/TRBV6-3|TRBJ1-2
CASSYGDRWDGYTF
>TRBV7-9|TRBJ2-5
CASSKGQGAVETQYF
>TRBV10-3|TRBJ1-5
CAISESFSGGSNQPQHF
>TRBV12-3/TRBV12-4|TRBJ2-1
CASSFPGNNEQFF
>TRBV6-2/TRBV6-3|TRBJ1-1
CASSYGQGTTEAFF
>TRBV2|TRBJ1-1
CASGDRNTEAFF
>TRBV30|TRBJ1-3
CAWTPGSRNTIYF
>TRBV19|TRBJ1-6
CASSEPDYNSPLHF
>TRBV6-5|TRBJ1-1
CASKTYTNTEAFF
>TRBV7-9|TRBJ1-3
CASSLEGGYGNTIYF
>TRBV4-2|TRBJ1-5
CASSQDGQGHQPQHF
>TRBV5-1|TRBJ1-3
CASSSNRDGGNTIYF
>TRBV6-1|TRBJ1-4
CASSEYGTGITNEKLFF
>TRBV11-2|TRBJ2-2
CASSSRGANTGELFF
>TRBV18|TRBJ2-5
CASSPLEETQYF
>TRBV6-5|TRBJ2-1
CASSRGSGGINEQFF
>TRBV18|TRBJ1-5
CASSPGQVNQPQHF